A selection of T cell receptor beta chains follows, all from one sample in a study of cytomegalovirus exposure and HLA in healthy donors. Only in-frame clones appear in the TCRdb table, and some are missing; sequencing was by immunoSEQ multiplex PCR. The top ten hold 2% to 2.5% of the sample, which has some 150,000 clones, approximately 81% seen once. Sequencing used PBMCs. Receptors were obtained from a woman aged 18-30 years in good health and CMV-seronegative. Each CDR3 is given with its conserved first and last residue. Each record gives: clone size, V gene, J gene, D gene, CDR3 protein, CDR3 DNA. D genes are given only for firm matches. Clone size is not always given. Where it is, it says once, few, many or a class for expanded clones.

size: .
V: TRBV7-2
J: TRBJ2-2
D: .
CDR3: CAGGGTGELFF
DNA: TGTGCCGGGGGCGGGACCGGGGAGCTGTTTTTT

size: few
V: TRBV25-1
J: TRBJ2-7
D: .
CDR3: CASSGVLVYEQYF
DNA: TGTGCCAGCAGTGGAGTCTTGGTCTACGAGCAGTACTTC

size: .
V: TRBV5-1
J: TRBJ2-3
D: TRBD1
CDR3: CASSLVQGSTDTQYF
DNA: TGCGCCAGCAGCTTAGTACAGGGGAGCACAGATACGCAGTATTTT

size: few
V: TRBV28
J: TRBJ2-1
D: .
CDR3: CASSLFPPPPGTTRGEQFF
DNA: TGTGCCAGCAGTTTATTTCCTCCCCCTCCCGGGACAACACGCGGTGAGCAGTTCTTC

size: .
V: TRBV5-1
J: TRBJ1-4
D: TRBD1
CDR3: CASAGGSGGKLFF
DNA: TGCGCCAGCGCAGGGGGCAGTGGTGGAAAACTGTTTTTT

size: .
V: TRBV7-2
J: TRBJ1-3
D: .
CDR3: CASSSLGNTIYF
DNA: TGTGCCAGCAGCTCCCTCGGAAACACCATATATTTT

size: .
V: TRBV11-2
J: TRBJ1-6
D: .
CDR3: CASSPVGTNNSPLHF
DNA: TGTGCCAGCAGCCCAGTTGGGACAAATAATTCACCCCTCCACTTT

size: .
V: TRBV19
J: TRBJ2-7
D: .
CDR3: CATQGGGRYEQYF
DNA: TGTGCCACCCAAGGGGGGGGTAGGTACGAGCAGTACTTC

size: .
V: TRBV7-9
J: TRBJ2-3
D: TRBD2
CDR3: CASSPLAGGPADTQYF
DNA: TGTGCCAGCAGCCCTCTAGCGGGAGGGCCGGCAGATACGCAGTATTTT

size: .
V: TRBV29-1
J: TRBJ1-1
D: .
CDR3: CSVGGQFMNTEAFF
DNA: TGCAGCGTTGGGGGGCAGTTCATGAACACTGAAGCTTTCTTT

size: .
V: TRBV4-3
J: TRBJ2-5
D: TRBD2
CDR3: CASSQGWTSGVLGVETQYF
DNA: TGCGCCAGCAGCCAAGGATGGACTAGCGGGGTCCTAGGGGTCGAGACCCAGTACTTC

size: .
V: TRBV18
J: TRBJ2-7
D: .
CDR3: CASSPPARVGEQYF
DNA: TGTGCCAGCTCACCACCAGCTCGGGTTGGCGAGCAGTACTTC

size: once
V: TRBV6-6
J: TRBJ2-7
D: .
CDR3: CASGRMSYEQYF
DNA: TGTGCCAGCGGCAGGATGTCCTACGAGCAGTACTTC

size: .
V: TRBV11-2
J: TRBJ2-3
D: TRBD2
CDR3: CASSGGTSGGAGDTQYF
DNA: TGTGCCAGCAGCGGAGGGACTAGCGGGGGGGCAGGGGATACGCAGTATTTT

size: once
V: TRBV5-1
J: TRBJ2-7
D: TRBD2
CDR3: CASSFRAGGTSYEQYF
DNA: TGCGCCAGCAGCTTCAGGGCGGGAGGTACGTCCTACGAGCAGTACTTC

size: .
V: TRBV5-4
J: TRBJ2-3
D: TRBD1
CDR3: CASSIRQGRADTQYF
DNA: TGTGCCAGCAGCATCCGACAGGGGCGCGCAGATACGCAGTATTTT

size: .
V: TRBV2
J: TRBJ2-7
D: .
CDR3: CASTTAYEQYF
DNA: TGTGCCAGCACGACAGCCTACGAGCAGTACTTC

size: .
V: TRBV29-1
J: TRBJ2-7
D: TRBD1
CDR3: CSLRTTGSYEQYF
DNA: TGCAGCCTGAGGACGACAGGGTCCTACGAGCAGTACTTC

size: .
V: TRBV28
J: TRBJ2-7
D: TRBD1
CDR3: CASSLYRGSYEQYF
DNA: TGTGCCAGCAGTTTATACAGGGGATCCTACGAGCAGTACTTC

size: .
V: TRBV15
J: TRBJ1-5
D: .
CDR3: CATSSRFRQPQHF
DNA: TGTGCCACCAGCAGCCGGTTTCGGCAGCCCCAGCATTTT

size: .
V: TRBV7-8
J: TRBJ1-5
D: .
CDR3: CASSLVRGVYGQPQHF
DNA: TGTGCCAGCAGCTTAGTCAGGGGAGTATATGGACAGCCCCAGCATTTT

size: .
V: TRBV29-1
J: TRBJ1-4
D: .
CDR3: CSVETPITSTNEKLFF
DNA: TGCAGCGTTGAAACCCCGATCACTTCAACTAATGAAAAACTGTTTTTT

size: .
V: TRBV5-1
J: TRBJ1-1
D: TRBD1
CDR3: CASSLGTGDEAFF
DNA: TGCGCCAGCAGCTTGGGGACAGGGGACGAAGCTTTCTTT